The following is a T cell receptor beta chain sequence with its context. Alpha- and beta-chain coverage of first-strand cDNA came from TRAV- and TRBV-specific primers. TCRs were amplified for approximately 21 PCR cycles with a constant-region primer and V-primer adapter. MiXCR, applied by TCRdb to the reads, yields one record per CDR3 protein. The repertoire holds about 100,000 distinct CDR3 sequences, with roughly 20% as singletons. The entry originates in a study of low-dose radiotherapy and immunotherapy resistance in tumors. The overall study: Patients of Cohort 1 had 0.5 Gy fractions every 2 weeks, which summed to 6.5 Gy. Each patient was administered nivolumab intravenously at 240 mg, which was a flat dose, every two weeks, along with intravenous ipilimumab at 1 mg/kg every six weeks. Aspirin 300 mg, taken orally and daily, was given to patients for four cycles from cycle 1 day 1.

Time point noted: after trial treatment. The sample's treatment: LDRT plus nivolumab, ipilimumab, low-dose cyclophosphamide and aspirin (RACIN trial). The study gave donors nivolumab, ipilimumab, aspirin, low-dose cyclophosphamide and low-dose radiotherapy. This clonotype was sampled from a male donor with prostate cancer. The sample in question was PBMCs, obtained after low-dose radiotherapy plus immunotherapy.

The CDR3 DNA sequence: TGCAGTGCTAGAGTCAGAGGGGGGATGGACACTGAAGCTTTCTTT. It is translated as CSARVRGGMDTEAFF. The chain carries TRBV20-1 and TRBJ1-1; weak D call: TRBD1 (6 bases). This CDR3 is built from 15 residues. CDR1 DFQATT and CDR2 SNEGSKA come from the germline V gene (reference sequence). V gave up 1 base and J gave up 3 bases, with 15 bases separating them.